The 28 T cell receptor beta chains reported below all come from one sample, sequenced in a study of blood T cell repertoires in COVID-19. Sequenced by immunoSEQ multiplex PCR; TCRdb stores in-frame clones only, minus some. In the table there are some 460,000 clones, about 89% of which are singletons. The source material was peripheral blood. These receptors were obtained from a woman aged 25-40 years with acute or convalescent COVID-19.

This chain uses TRBV4-1 with TRBJ2-7; D unclear. The V and J ends lost 3 bases and 5 bases respectively, with 14 bases between them. The length of the CDR3 is 14 residues. Germline loops: CDR1 MGHRA, CDR2 YSYEKL. This CDR3 is CASSQDQPADEQYF. Written as DNA, the CDR3 is TGCGCCAGCAGCCAGGATCAGCCGGCGGACGAGCAGTACTTC.

CDR3 coding DNA: TGTGCCAGCTCTGGACAGGCTAATTCACCCCTCCACTTT. The encoded protein is CASSGQANSPLHF. The chain carries TRBV18 and TRBJ1-6; 7 nucleotides match TRBD1. CDR1 is KGHSH and CDR2 is LQKENI in the germline V gene. After removal of 6 bases from V and 6 bases from J, the junction contained 2 bases not matched to a gene. The CDR3 consists of 13 residues.

This clone has a count of ten or more. The genes are TRBV6-2 or TRBV6-3 and TRBJ1-5; 9 bases line up with TRBD1. Germline CDR1 and CDR2: MNHEY and SVGEGT. The CDR3 has 13 residues. The junction had 5 bases not matched to a gene; V was cut back by 4 bases and J by 10 bases. CDR3 bases: TGTGCCAGCAGTTTTCCGGGACAGGGACCCCAGCATTTT. Its translation is CASSFPGQGPQHF.

This clone was seen a few times. This sequence joins TRBV19 and TRBJ2-7, with 9 bases lining up with TRBD1. The CDR3 runs to 12 residues. Germline V gives CDR1 LNHDA, CDR2 SQIVND (reference sequence). V dropped 10 bases and J dropped 2; count of bases not matched to a gene: 3. The CDR3 DNA reads TGTGCCACCCGGACAGGGGCCTACGAGCAGTACTTC. Encoded protein: CATRTGAYEQYF.

This rearrangement joins TRBV21-1 to TRBJ1-3. TRBV21-1 is flagged as a pseudogene. The CDR3 length is 15 residues. CDR3 sequence (DNA): TGTGCCAGCAGCAAAGCCCGGGGGTCTGGAAACACCATATATTTT. This encodes CASSKARGSGNTIYF.

Written as DNA, the CDR3 is TGTGCCAGCAGCTTGGTTTGGAATTCGGGTTCACCCCTCCACTTT. Protein sequence: CASSLVWNSGSPLHF. The chain uses TRBV5-6 and TRBJ1-6; D is unresolved. With 0 bases removed from V and 9 bases from J, the gap between germline ends came to 13 bases. Germline V CDR1 and CDR2: SGHDT, YYEEEE. CDR3 size: 15 residues.

The chain carries TRBV6-5 and TRBJ1-2; D not certain. V was pared by 0 bases and J by 5 bases, with 7 bases between. The length of the CDR3 is 13 residues. Germline assignment: CDR1 MNHEY and CDR2 SVGAGI. CDR3 sequence reads: CASSYSSAYGYTF. CDR3 coding DNA: TGTGCCAGCAGTTACTCGTCTGCGTATGGCTACACCTTC.

Here the CDR3 DNA reads TGTGCCAGCAGTCCAGGGGGCAGGACTGAAGCTTTCTTT. Its protein product is CASSPGGRTEAFF. The chain uses TRBV27 and TRBJ1-1, with 8 positions matching TRBD1. Per germline, CDR1 MNHEY and CDR2 SMNVEV (reference sequence). J was trimmed by 5 bases and V by 5 bases; bases with no gene match: 4. The CDR3 sequence is 13 residues long.

A word on this clone: This specimen includes other DNA sequences encoding the same CDR3. The rearrangement uses TRBV5-6 and TRBJ1-1; TRBD1 matches at 7 bases. CDR1 and CDR2 from the germline V gene are SGHDT and YYEEEE. This CDR3 is built from 14 residues. V was pared by 0 bases and J by 4 bases, with 3 bases of the junction left unmatched. CDR3 coding DNA: TGTGCCAGCAGCTTGGGACAGGGAACCACTGAAGCTTTCTTT. Encoded protein: CASSLGQGTTEAFF.

The CDR3 sequence is CAWSVIGADTQYF. CDR3 nucleotide sequence: TGTGCCTGGAGTGTAATTGGAGCAGATACGCAGTATTTT. The V call is TRBV30, the J call TRBJ2-3; D gene ambiguous. CDR1 is GTSNPN and CDR2 is SVGIG in the germline V gene (reference sequence). The CDR3 totals 13 residues. V was pared by 0 bases and J by 4 bases, with 8 bases between.

The rearrangement joins TRBV10-3 to TRBJ1-4; 8 bases are shared with TRBD1. Germline lookup yields CDR1 ENHRY and CDR2 SYGVKD. Germline trimming cut 6 bases from V and 6 bases from J; bases unmatched to any gene: 6. CDR3 length: 14 residues. DNA of the CDR3: TGTGCCATCAGACGGACAGGGAGAGATGAAAAACTGTTTTTT. This encodes CAIRRTGRDEKLFF.

The genes are TRBV30 and TRBJ1-1; 7 nucleotides match TRBD1. The CDR3 spans 15 residues. Trimming cost V 3 bases and J 4 bases; bases outside gene matches: 11. Germline-derived CDR1 and CDR2 are GTSNPN and SVGIG (reference sequence). Here the CDR3 DNA reads TGTGCCTGGAGGCCTTCTACGACAGGGCCCACTGAAGCTTTCTTT. Its translation is CAWRPSTTGPTEAFF.

The chain uses TRBV5-1 and TRBJ2-2; 8 positions match TRBD1. Germline CDR1 is SGHRS and CDR2 is YFSETQ. The V segment lost 0 bases and the J segment 6 bases; nucleotides outside the gene matches: 13. The CDR3 length is 18 residues. The CDR3 loop is CASSLGTGFPFSAGELFF. The CDR3, as DNA: TGCGCCAGCAGCTTGGGGACAGGGTTTCCGTTTTCTGCCGGGGAGCTGTTTTTT.

The V call is TRBV6-1, the J call TRBJ2-4; 9 nucleotides line up with TRBD1. V lost 3 bases and J lost 12; bases outside the gene matches: 6. Germline V gene lookup returns CDR1 MNHNS and CDR2 SASEGT. The CDR3 contains 13 residues. In nucleotides, the CDR3 is TGTGCCAGCAGTGATCGGGACAGGGAAGGTCAGTACTTC. Its protein product is CASSDRDREGQYF.

The chain has TRBV5-6 and TRBJ2-1; D gene unclear. This CDR3 is 14 amino acids long. Germline CDR1 SGHDT, CDR2 YYEEEE. V was trimmed by 0 bases and J by 4 bases, leaving 8 bases between them. The CDR3 bases are TGTGCCAGCAGCTTGGTAGAGGTATACAATGAGCAGTTCTTC. Translating gives CASSLVEVYNEQFF.

This clone was seen only once. V is TRBV6-5 and J is TRBJ2-2, with D unresolved. CDR1 is MNHEY, CDR2 SVGAGI, per germline. Trimming pared 0 bases from V and 6 bases from J, leaving 11 bases between. This CDR3 spans 15 amino acids. The CDR3 nucleotides read TGTGCCAGCAGTTACTCTTCAGTCAGGTCCGGGGAGCTGTTTTTT. Its translation is CASSYSSVRSGELFF.

The rearrangement joins TRBV30 to TRBJ2-7, with 7 bases identical to TRBD1. V was pared by 1 base and J by 6 bases, with 9 bases of the junction left unmatched. Per germline, CDR1 GTSNPN and CDR2 SVGIG (reference sequence). This CDR3 comprises 14 residues. CDR3 amino acids: CAWSARQGFSEQYF. The DNA for the CDR3 is TGTGCCTGGAGTGCCCGACAGGGTTTCTCCGAGCAGTACTTC.

This clone has more than one count but fewer than ten. The chain carries TRBV7-9 and TRBJ1-5; TRBD1 matches 10 bases. The CDR3 loop spans 15 amino acids. Trimming cost V 5 bases and J 3 bases; bases outside gene matches: 4. Germline V gene sequence: CDR1 SEHNR, CDR2 FQNEAQ (reference sequence). The CDR3, as DNA: TGTGCCAGCAGCCCCGGGACAGGGGCCAATCAGCCCCAGCATTTT. Amino acid sequence: CASSPGTGANQPQHF. The full variable domain, completed using reference TRBV7-9 and TRBJ1-5, is DTGVSQNPRHKITKRGQNVTFRCDPISEHNRLYWYRQTLGQGPEFLTYFQNEAQLEKSRLLSDRFSAERPKGSFSTLEIQRTEQGDSAMYLCASSPGTGANQPQHFGDGTRLSIL.

This chain joins TRBV19 and TRBJ1-5, with no clear D. Germline V gene data show CDR1 as LNHDA and CDR2 as SQIVND (reference sequence). The CDR3 totals 16 residues. V lost 0 bases, J lost 5 bases, and 14 bases lay in between. The CDR3 region has the DNA TGTGCCAGTAGTATAGAGGGAGCTGCACCTCATCAGCCCCAGCATTTT. Translating gives CASSIEGAAPHQPQHF.

This chain uses TRBV9 with TRBJ2-5, with 8 bases that match TRBD1. This CDR3 is 14 amino acids long. Germline V gives CDR1 SGDLS, CDR2 YYNGEE. V shed 4 bases and J 2 bases; nucleotides not matched to a gene: 4. CDR3 sequence reads: CASSPGGKQETQYF. The CDR3 nucleotides are TGTGCCAGCAGCCCAGGGGGCAAACAAGAGACCCAGTACTTC.

The rearrangement joins TRBV19 to TRBJ2-5; 13 nucleotides agree with TRBD2. After removal of 6 bases from V and 5 bases from J, the junction contained 6 bases not matched to a gene. Germline V lookup: CDR1 LNHDA, CDR2 SQIVND (reference sequence). The CDR3 is made up of 15 amino acids. The CDR3: CASRTSGGAGETQYF. In DNA, the CDR3 is TGTGCCAGTAGAACTAGCGGGGGGGCCGGCGAGACCCAGTACTTC.

The chain couples TRBV7-9 to TRBJ2-2; 8 bases fit TRBD1. From germline, CDR1 is SEHNR and CDR2 FQNEAQ (reference sequence). Germline trimming cut 5 bases from V and 5 bases from J; bases unmatched to any gene: 7. This CDR3 is 15 amino acids long. The CDR3 region is CASSPRQGWTGELFF. The CDR3 nucleotides are TGTGCCAGCAGCCCACGACAGGGGTGGACCGGGGAGCTGTTTTTT.

The chain couples TRBV21-1 to TRBJ2-3; the table's D call, TRBD1, has no DNA check behind it. TRBV21-1 is labeled a pseudogene. The CDR3 covers 14 residues. In nucleotides, the CDR3 is TGTGCCAGGCTACCGGGACAGGGGGAAGATACGCAGTATTTT. It is translated as CARLPGQGEDTQYF.

As concerns this clone: Other nucleotide sequences in the sample specify the same CDR3. This chain connects TRBV27 to TRBJ1-2; D is unclear. The V gene lost 3 bases and the J gene lost 0 bases, with 5 bases spanning the gap. CDR1 MNHEY and CDR2 SMNVEV come from the germline V gene (reference sequence). The CDR3 sequence is 13 residues long. CDR3 coding DNA: TGTGCCAGCAGTTTTCGAGCTAACTATGGCTACACCTTC. It translates to CASSFRANYGYTF.

This chain uses TRBV2 with TRBJ2-2; 7 positions match TRBD2. The length of the CDR3 is 14 residues. Per the germline V gene, CDR1 is SNHLY and CDR2 is FYNNEI. V gave up 8 bases and J gave up 4 bases; unmatched junction bases: 7. CDR3 nucleotide sequence: TGTGCCAGCGTGCGGGACTACCGCACCGGGGAGCTGTTTTTT. As protein: CASVRDYRTGELFF.

The rearrangement uses TRBV4-1 and TRBJ1-1; D perhaps matches TRBD1 (6 bases). V lost 1 base and J 7 bases, leaving 13 bases between the germline ends. Germline lookup yields CDR1 MGHRA and CDR2 YSYEKL. The CDR3 length is 14 residues. CDR3 sequence: CASSQGPRGLEAFF. The CDR3 nucleotides read TGCGCCAGCAGCCAAGGACCCAGGGGTCTTGAAGCTTTCTTT.

The rearrangement uses TRBV6-5 and TRBJ2-5; possible D gene TRBD1, 6 bases. V lost 5 bases and J 2 bases, leaving 12 bases between the germline ends. The germline CDR1 and CDR2 sequences are MNHEY and SVGAGI. The CDR3 length is 14 residues. This chain's CDR3 is CASSKSTGQETQYF. The CDR3 region has the DNA TGTGCCAGCAGTAAGTCGACAGGACAAGAGACCCAGTACTTC.

The chain employs TRBV10-3 and TRBJ1-6; 8 bases map to TRBD1. The germline gives CDR1 ENHRY, CDR2 SYGVKD. Trimming cost V 0 bases and J 9 bases; bases outside gene matches: 4. The CDR3 covers 15 residues. For the CDR3, the DNA is TGTGCCATCAGTGAGTCCCAGGGGGCAAGTTCACCCCTCCACTTT. Encoded protein: CAISESQGASSPLHF.